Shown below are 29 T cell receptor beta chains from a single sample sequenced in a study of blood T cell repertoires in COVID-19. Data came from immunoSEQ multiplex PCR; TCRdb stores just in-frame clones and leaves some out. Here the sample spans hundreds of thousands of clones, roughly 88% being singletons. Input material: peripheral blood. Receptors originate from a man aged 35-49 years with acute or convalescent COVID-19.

The CDR3 bases are TGTGCCAGTAGTATTGGACAGAGCAATCAGCCCCAGCATTTT. It yields the protein CASSIGQSNQPQHF. This rearrangement joins TRBV19 to TRBJ1-5; TRBD1 might be the D (6 bases). Germline lookup yields CDR1 LNHDA and CDR2 SQIVND (reference sequence). The CDR3 totals 14 residues. Trimming stripped 3 bases from V and 1 base from J, with 7 bases between.

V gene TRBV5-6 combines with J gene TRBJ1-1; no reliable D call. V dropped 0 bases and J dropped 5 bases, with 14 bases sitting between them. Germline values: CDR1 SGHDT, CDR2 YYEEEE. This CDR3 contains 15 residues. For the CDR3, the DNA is TGTGCCAGCAGCTTGGGTTCGGGTGTACAAACTGAAGCTTTCTTT. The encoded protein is CASSLGSGVQTEAFF.

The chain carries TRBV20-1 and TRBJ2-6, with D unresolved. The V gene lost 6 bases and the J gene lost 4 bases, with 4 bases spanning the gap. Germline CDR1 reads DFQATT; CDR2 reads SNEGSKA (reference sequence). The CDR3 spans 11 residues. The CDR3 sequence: CSAFGANVLTF. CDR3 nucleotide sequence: TGCAGTGCCTTCGGGGCCAACGTCCTGACTTTC.

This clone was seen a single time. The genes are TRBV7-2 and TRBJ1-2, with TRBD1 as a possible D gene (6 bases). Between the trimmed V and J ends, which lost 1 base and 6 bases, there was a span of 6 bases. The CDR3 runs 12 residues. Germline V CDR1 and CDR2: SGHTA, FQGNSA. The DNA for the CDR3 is TGTGCCAGCAGCTTAGACAGGGATGGCTACACCTTC. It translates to CASSLDRDGYTF.

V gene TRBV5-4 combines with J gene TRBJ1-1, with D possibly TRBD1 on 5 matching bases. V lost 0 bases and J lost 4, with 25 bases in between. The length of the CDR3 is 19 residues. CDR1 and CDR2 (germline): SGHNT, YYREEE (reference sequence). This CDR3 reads CASSLDLLGAGSGVTEAFF. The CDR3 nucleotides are TGTGCCAGCAGCTTGGATCTTTTAGGGGCAGGGAGCGGGGTCACTGAAGCTTTCTTT. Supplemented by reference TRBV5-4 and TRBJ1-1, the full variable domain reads ETGVTQSPTHLIKTRGQQVTLRCSSQSGHNTVSWYQQALGQGPQFIFQYYREEENGRGNFPPRFSGLQFPNYSSELNVNALELDDSALYLCASSLDLLGAGSGVTEAFFGQGTRLTVV.

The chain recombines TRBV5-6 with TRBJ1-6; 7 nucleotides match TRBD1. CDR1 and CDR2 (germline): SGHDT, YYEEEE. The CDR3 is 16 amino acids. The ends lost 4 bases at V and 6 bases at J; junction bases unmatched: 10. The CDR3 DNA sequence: TGTGCCAGCAGCACAGAACAAGGGGGCTTTAATTCACCCCTCCACTTT. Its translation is CASSTEQGGFNSPLHF.

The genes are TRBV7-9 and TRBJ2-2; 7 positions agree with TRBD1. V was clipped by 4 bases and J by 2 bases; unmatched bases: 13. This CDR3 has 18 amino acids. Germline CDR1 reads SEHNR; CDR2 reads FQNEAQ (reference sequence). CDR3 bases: TGTGCCAGCAGCTCAACAGGGGACGTTGTACTTAACACCGGGGAGCTGTTTTTT. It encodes CASSSTGDVVLNTGELFF.

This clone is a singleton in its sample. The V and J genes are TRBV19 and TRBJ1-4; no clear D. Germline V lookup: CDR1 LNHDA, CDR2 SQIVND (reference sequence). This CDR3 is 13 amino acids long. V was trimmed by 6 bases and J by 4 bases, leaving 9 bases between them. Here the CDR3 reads CASRRQFNEKLFF. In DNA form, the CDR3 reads TGTGCCAGTAGGAGGCAGTTTAATGAAAAACTGTTTTTT.

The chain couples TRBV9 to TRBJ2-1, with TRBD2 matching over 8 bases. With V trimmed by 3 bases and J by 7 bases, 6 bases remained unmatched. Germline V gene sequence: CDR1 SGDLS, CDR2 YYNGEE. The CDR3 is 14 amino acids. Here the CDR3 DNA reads TGTGCCAGCAGCGCTGGACTAGCTCTTAATGAGCAGTTCTTC. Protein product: CASSAGLALNEQFF.

The CDR3 protein is CAISESGGGNLETQYF. Written as DNA, the CDR3 is TGTGCCATCAGTGAGTCTGGGGGAGGGAATCTGGAGACCCAGTACTTC. V gene TRBV10-3 combines with J gene TRBJ2-5, with TRBD2 matching over 7 bases. The length of the CDR3 is 16 residues. Per germline, CDR1 ENHRY and CDR2 SYGVKD. The J segment lost 5 bases and the V segment lost 0 bases, leaving 9 bases of the junction unmatched.

The CDR3 region has the DNA TGTGCCAGTAGGAGCCGACAGGGAGAGGGATGGAACACTGAAGCTTTCTTT. Its translation: CASRSRQGEGWNTEAFF. This chain joins TRBV7-2 and TRBJ1-1; 7 bases agree with TRBD1. Losses at the gene ends were 9 bases for V and 1 base for J; bases not matched to a gene: 17. Germline CDR1 and CDR2: SGHTA and FQGNSA. This CDR3 comprises 17 residues.

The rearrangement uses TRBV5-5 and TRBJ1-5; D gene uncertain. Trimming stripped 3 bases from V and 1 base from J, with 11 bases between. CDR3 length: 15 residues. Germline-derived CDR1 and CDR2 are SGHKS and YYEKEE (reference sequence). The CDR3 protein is CASSSGGRSNQPQHF. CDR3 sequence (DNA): TGTGCCAGCAGCTCTGGAGGGCGGAGCAATCAGCCCCAGCATTTT. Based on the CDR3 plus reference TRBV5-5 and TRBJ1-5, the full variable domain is DAGVTQSPTHLIKTRGQQVTLRCSPISGHKSVSWYQQVLGQGPQFIFQYYEKEERGRGNFPDRFSARQFPNYSSELNVNALLLGDSALYLCASSSGGRSNQPQHFGDGTRLSIL.

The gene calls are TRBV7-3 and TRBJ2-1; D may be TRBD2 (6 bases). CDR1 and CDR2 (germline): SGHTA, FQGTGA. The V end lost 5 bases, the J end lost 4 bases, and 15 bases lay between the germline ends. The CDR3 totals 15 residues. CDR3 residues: CASSPRRGGYNEQFF. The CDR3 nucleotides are TGTGCCAGCAGCCCAAGGAGGGGCGGTTACAATGAGCAGTTCTTC.

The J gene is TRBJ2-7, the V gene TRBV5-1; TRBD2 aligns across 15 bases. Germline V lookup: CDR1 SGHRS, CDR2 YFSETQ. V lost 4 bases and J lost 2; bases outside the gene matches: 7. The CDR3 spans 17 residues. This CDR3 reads CASSRRTSGREAYEQYF. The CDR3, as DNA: TGCGCCAGCAGCCGCAGGACTAGCGGGAGGGAAGCCTACGAGCAGTACTTC.

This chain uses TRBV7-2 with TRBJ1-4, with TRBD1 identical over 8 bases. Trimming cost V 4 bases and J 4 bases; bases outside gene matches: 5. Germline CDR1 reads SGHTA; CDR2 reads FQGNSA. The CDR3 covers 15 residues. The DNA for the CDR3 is TGTGCCAGCAGCTGGGGGGGACAGGTTAATGAAAAACTGTTTTTT. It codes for CASSWGGQVNEKLFF.

The CDR3 nucleotides are TGTGCCAGCAGCTCCTTTAGCCAAGAGACCCAGTACTTC. Amino acid sequence: CASSSFSQETQYF. The chain uses TRBV5-5 and TRBJ2-5; D is uncertain. Germline V gene lookup returns CDR1 SGHKS and CDR2 YYEKEE (reference sequence). The CDR3 runs 13 residues. Trimming cost V 3 bases and J 1 base, with 7 bases left between them.

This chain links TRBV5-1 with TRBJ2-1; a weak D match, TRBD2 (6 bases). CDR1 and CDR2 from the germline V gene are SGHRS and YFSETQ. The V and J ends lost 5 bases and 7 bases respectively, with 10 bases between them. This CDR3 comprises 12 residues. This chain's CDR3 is CASRIGGNEQFF. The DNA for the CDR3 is TGCGCCAGCAGGATTGGGGGGAATGAGCAGTTCTTC.

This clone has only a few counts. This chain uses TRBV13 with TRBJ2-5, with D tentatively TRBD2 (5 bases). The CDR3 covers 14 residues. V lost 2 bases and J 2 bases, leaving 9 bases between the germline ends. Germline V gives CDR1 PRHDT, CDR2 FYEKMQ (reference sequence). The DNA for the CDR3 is TGTGCCAGCAGCTTAAGCGGCAGACAAGAGACCCAGTACTTC. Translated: CASSLSGRQETQYF.

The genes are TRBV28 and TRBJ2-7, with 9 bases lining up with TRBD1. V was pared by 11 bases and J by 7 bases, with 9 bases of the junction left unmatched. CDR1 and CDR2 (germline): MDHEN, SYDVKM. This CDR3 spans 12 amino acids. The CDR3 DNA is TGTGCCGGCGGGACAGGGTTTACTGAGCAGTACTTC. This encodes CAGGTGFTEQYF.

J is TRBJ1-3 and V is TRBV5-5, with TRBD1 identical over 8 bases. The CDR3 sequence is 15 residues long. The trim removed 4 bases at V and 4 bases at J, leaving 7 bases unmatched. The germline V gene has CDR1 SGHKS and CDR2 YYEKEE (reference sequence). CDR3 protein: CASSTLQGDGNTIYF. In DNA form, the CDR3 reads TGTGCCAGCAGCACGTTACAGGGGGACGGAAACACCATATATTTT.

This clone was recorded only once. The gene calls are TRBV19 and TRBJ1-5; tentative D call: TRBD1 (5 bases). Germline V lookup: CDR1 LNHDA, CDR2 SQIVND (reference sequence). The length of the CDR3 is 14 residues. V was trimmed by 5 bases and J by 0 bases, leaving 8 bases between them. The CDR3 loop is CASSRQNSNQPQHF. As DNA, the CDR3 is TGTGCCAGTAGTCGACAGAATAGCAATCAGCCCCAGCATTTT.

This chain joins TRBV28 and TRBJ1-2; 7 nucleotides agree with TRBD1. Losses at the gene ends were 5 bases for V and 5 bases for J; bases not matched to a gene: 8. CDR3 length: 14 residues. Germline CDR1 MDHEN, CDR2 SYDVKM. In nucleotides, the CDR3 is TGTGCCAGCAGTCAGGCCCGGGACAGTTATGGCTACACCTTC. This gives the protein CASSQARDSYGYTF.

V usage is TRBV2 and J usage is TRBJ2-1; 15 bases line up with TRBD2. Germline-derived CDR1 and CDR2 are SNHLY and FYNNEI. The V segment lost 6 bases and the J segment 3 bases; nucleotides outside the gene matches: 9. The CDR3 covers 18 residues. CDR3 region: CASSAPGLAGGGYNEQFF. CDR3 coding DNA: TGTGCCAGCAGCGCCCCTGGACTAGCGGGAGGGGGCTACAATGAGCAGTTCTTC.

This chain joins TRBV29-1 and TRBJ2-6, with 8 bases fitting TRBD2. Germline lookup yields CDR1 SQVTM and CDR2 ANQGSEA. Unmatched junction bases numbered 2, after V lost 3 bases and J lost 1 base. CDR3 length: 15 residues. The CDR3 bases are TGCAGCGTTGAGACGGGAGGGTCTGGGGCCAACGTCCTGACTTTC. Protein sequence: CSVETGGSGANVLTF.

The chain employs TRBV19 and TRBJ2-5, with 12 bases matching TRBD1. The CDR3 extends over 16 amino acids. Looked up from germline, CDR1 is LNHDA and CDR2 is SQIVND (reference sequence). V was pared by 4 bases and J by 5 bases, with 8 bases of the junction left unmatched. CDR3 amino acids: CASSSSGQGAGETQYF. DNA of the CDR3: TGTGCCAGTAGTAGCTCGGGACAGGGGGCCGGGGAGACCCAGTACTTC.

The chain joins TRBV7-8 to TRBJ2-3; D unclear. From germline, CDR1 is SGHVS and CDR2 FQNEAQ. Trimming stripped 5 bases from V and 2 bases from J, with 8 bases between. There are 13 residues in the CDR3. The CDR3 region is CASSRLYTDTQYF. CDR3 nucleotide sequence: TGTGCCAGCAGCCGCCTTTACACAGATACGCAGTATTTT. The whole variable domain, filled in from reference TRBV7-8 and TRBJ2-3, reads GAGVSQSPRYKVAKRGQDVALRCDPISGHVSLFWYQQALGQGPEFLTYFQNEAQLDKSGLPSDRFFAERPEGSVSTLKIQRTQQEDSAVYLCASSRLYTDTQYFGPGTRLTVL.

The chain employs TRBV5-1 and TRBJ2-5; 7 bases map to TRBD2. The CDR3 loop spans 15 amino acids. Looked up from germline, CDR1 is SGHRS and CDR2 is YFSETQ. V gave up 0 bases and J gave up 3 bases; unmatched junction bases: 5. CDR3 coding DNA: TGCGCCAGCAGCTTGGCTGCGGCGGGAGAAGAGACCCAGTACTTC. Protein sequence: CASSLAAAGEETQYF.

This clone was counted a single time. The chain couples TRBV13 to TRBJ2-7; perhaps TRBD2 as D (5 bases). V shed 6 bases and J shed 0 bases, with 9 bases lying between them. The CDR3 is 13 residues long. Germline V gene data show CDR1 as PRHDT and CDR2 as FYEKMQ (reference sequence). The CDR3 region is CASREGYSYEQYF. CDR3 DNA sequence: TGTGCCAGCAGAGAGGGCTACTCCTACGAGCAGTACTTC.

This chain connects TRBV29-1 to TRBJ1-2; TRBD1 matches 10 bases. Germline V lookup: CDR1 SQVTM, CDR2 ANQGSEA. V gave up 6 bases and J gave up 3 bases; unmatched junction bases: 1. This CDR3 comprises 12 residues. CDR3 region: CSVGTGDYGYTF. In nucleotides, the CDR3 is TGCAGCGTGGGGACAGGGGACTATGGCTACACCTTC.